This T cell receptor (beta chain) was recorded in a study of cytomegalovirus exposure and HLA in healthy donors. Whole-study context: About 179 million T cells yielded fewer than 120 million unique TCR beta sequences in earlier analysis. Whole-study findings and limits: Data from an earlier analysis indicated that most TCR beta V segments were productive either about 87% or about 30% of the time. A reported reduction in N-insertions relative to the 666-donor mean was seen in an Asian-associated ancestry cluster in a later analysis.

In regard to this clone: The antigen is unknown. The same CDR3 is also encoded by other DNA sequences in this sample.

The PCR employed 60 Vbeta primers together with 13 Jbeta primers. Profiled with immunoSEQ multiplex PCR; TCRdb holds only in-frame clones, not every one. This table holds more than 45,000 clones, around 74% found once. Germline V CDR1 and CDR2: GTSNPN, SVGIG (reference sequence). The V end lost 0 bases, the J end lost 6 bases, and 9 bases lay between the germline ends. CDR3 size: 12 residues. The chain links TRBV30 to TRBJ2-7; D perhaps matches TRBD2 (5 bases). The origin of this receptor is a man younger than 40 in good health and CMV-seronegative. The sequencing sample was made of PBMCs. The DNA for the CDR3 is TGTGCCTGGAGTGTACTCGGGGTCGAGCAGTACTTC. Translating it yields CAWSVLGVEQYF.